Following are 26 T cell receptor beta chains from one sample sequenced in a study of blood T cell repertoires in COVID-19. Produced via immunoSEQ multiplex PCR; TCRdb's table is partial and in-frame only. The sample carries about 140,000 clones, 80% to 85% recorded once. Sequenced sample: peripheral blood. The receptors originated from a woman aged 60-75 years with acute or convalescent COVID-19.

This clone was detected a few times. The chain has TRBV2 and TRBJ1-4; TRBD1 matches 11 bases. The V gene's germline CDR1 is SNHLY and CDR2 FYNNEI. The J segment lost 8 bases and the V segment lost 3 bases, leaving 2 bases of the junction unmatched. CDR3 length: 14 amino acids. Here the CDR3 DNA reads TGTGCCAGCAGTGAGGACAGGGGGCGGGAAAAACTGTTTTTT. Its protein product is CASSEDRGREKLFF. Combining the CDR3 with reference TRBV2 and TRBJ1-4 gives the whole variable domain EPEVTQTPSHQVTQMGQEVILRCVPISNHLYFYWYRQILGQKVEFLVSFYNNEISEKSEIFDDQFSVERPDGSNFTLKIRSTKLEDSAMYFCASSEDRGREKLFFGSGTQLSVL.

The chain recombines TRBV27 with TRBJ2-7; D gene uncertain. V gave up 6 bases and J gave up 0 bases, with 18 bases separating them. This CDR3 is built from 16 residues. Germline V CDR1 and CDR2: MNHEY, SMNVEV (reference sequence). CDR3 amino acids: CASRGSPLGGSYEQYF. CDR3 DNA: TGTGCCAGCAGAGGTTCCCCACTTGGCGGCTCCTACGAGCAGTACTTC.

The V gene is TRBV3-1 (or the pseudogene TRBV3-2), the J gene TRBJ1-1; D uncertain. The CDR3 totals 14 residues. Germline CDR1 reads LGHDT; CDR2 reads YNNKEL (reference sequence). Trimming stripped 1 base from V and 2 bases from J, with 8 bases between. The CDR3 region is CASSQGQRNTEAFF. CDR3 DNA: TGTGCCAGCAGCCAAGGGCAAAGAAACACTGAAGCTTTCTTT.

This clone was detected a few times. The chain employs TRBV2 and TRBJ2-7, with D perhaps TRBD2 (5 bases). Between the trimmed V and J ends, which lost 5 bases and 13 bases, there was a span of 15 bases. Germline V gene sequence: CDR1 SNHLY, CDR2 FYNNEI. This CDR3 has 11 amino acids. CDR3 protein: CASSSGLVKYF. The CDR3 region has the DNA TGTGCCAGCAGTTCAGGACTGGTAAAATACTTC.

CDR3 region: CASSHPPGRGLPSTDTQYF. CDR3 sequence (DNA): TGCGCCAGCAGCCACCCCCCCGGTAGAGGATTACCTAGCACAGATACGCAGTATTTT. This sequence joins TRBV4-1 and TRBJ2-3, with D uncertain. The CDR3 spans 19 residues. CDR1 is MGHRA, CDR2 YSYEKL, per germline. V was cut by 3 bases and J by 0 bases, with 22 bases left in between.

The chain carries TRBV15 and TRBJ2-7, with D possibly matching TRBD2 (6 bases). The CDR3 is made up of 16 amino acids. Trimming left V 1 base short and J 0 bases short, with 13 bases between. Looked up from germline, CDR1 is LNHNV and CDR2 is YYDKDF (reference sequence). CDR3 DNA: TGTGCCACCAGCAGAGGGGGGACTCTGAGCTCCTACGAGCAGTACTTC. Protein sequence: CATSRGGTLSSYEQYF.

The rearrangement links TRBV6-5 to TRBJ2-7; maybe TRBD1 (5 bases). This CDR3 contains 13 residues. Trimming cost V 7 bases and J 1 base, with 11 bases left between them. The germline V gene has CDR1 MNHEY and CDR2 SVGAGI. For the CDR3, the DNA is TGTGCCAGCACCTTGGACAATTCCTACGAGCAGTACTTC. It specifies CASTLDNSYEQYF.

This sequence joins TRBV7-2 and TRBJ1-2; 7 positions match TRBD1. The CDR3 runs 16 residues. The ends lost 4 bases at V and 4 bases at J; junction bases unmatched: 12. From germline, CDR1 is SGHTA and CDR2 FQGNSA. In DNA form, the CDR3 reads TGTGCCAGCAGCTATTACCCCATCCGGGACAGCTATGGCTACACCTTC. It encodes CASSYYPIRDSYGYTF.

The chain carries TRBV27 and TRBJ1-1; no clear D gene. The CDR3 is made up of 13 amino acids. Trimming took 4 bases from V and 4 from J, leaving 10 bases between them. Germline CDR1 MNHEY, CDR2 SMNVEV (reference sequence). Here the CDR3 DNA reads TGTGCCAGCAGTTCCCTCTTGAGCACTGAAGCTTTCTTT. Its translation: CASSSLLSTEAFF.

The chain couples TRBV25-1 to TRBJ1-6; D is perhaps TRBD1 (6 bases). The V end lost 4 bases, the J end lost 10 bases, and 11 bases lay between the germline ends. Germline CDR1 is MGHDK and CDR2 is SYGVNS. The CDR3 contains 13 residues. The CDR3 bases are TGTGCCAGCAGTGCAGGGGTTGGGTCACCCCTCCACTTT. Translating it yields CASSAGVGSPLHF.

V usage is TRBV15 and J usage is TRBJ2-7, with TRBD1 matching 9 bases. The V gene end was trimmed by 5 bases and the J gene end by 3 bases; junction bases not matched to a gene: 11. CDR1 LNHNV and CDR2 YYDKDF come from the germline V gene (reference sequence). The CDR3 consists of 16 residues. The CDR3 coding sequence is TGTGCCACCAGCCATTCACCTCCGGGACAGGGCTACGAGCAGTACTTC. Translation: CATSHSPPGQGYEQYF.

This rearrangement joins TRBV19 to TRBJ1-2; D possibly corresponds to TRBD1 (5 bases). This CDR3 has 13 amino acids. Germline V gene sequence: CDR1 LNHDA, CDR2 SQIVND (reference sequence). V was cut by 3 bases and J by 2 bases, with 7 bases left in between. This chain's CDR3 is CASSISGNYGYTF. As DNA, the CDR3 is TGTGCCAGTAGTATTTCAGGGAACTATGGCTACACCTTC.

The CDR3 DNA reads TGTGCCAGCGGGACAGGGGTTTCCTACGAGCAGTACTTC. Translating gives CASGTGVSYEQYF. The V gene is TRBV6-5, the J gene TRBJ2-7; TRBD1 aligns across 10 bases. CDR3 size: 13 residues. V lost 8 bases and J lost 1; bases outside the gene matches: 2. Germline V gives CDR1 MNHEY, CDR2 SVGAGI.

The V and J genes are TRBV5-1 and TRBJ1-6; TRBD1 might be the D (5 bases). CDR1 SGHRS and CDR2 YFSETQ come from the germline V gene. This CDR3 has 15 residues. Trimming left V 1 base short and J 7 bases short, with 12 bases between. The CDR3 reads CASSLRQGWNSPLHF. The DNA of the CDR3 is TGCGCCAGCAGCTTGAGGCAGGGATGGAATTCACCCCTCCACTTT.

The chain carries TRBV30 and TRBJ2-7, with D perhaps matching TRBD2 (5 bases). Germline CDR1 GTSNPN, CDR2 SVGIG (reference sequence). The V end was cut by 4 bases, the J end by 7 bases, with 14 bases between. The CDR3 spans 12 residues. CDR3 coding DNA: TGTGCCTGGAATTCGGGCCCGGGAGAGCAGTACTTC. Protein product: CAWNSGPGEQYF.

The chain uses TRBV5-4 and TRBJ1-1, with unresolved D. CDR1 and CDR2 from the germline V gene are SGHNT and YYREEE (reference sequence). V dropped 3 bases and J dropped 9 bases, with 24 bases sitting between them. This CDR3 has 16 amino acids. DNA of the CDR3: TGTGCCAGCAGCTCCGGCGGAGGGCAGGCCCAAAGGAAAGCTTTCTTT. Amino acids: CASSSGGGQAQRKAFF.

The chain employs TRBV28 and TRBJ2-3, with D perhaps matching TRBD1 (6 bases). The CDR3 has 15 residues. Deletions cut 5 bases from V and 2 bases from J, with 14 bases between. Germline V gives CDR1 MDHEN, CDR2 SYDVKM. The CDR3 DNA follows: TGTGCCAGCAGTAAAGCAGGGGAATTCACAGATACGCAGTATTTT. Translation: CASSKAGEFTDTQYF.

V is TRBV6-4 and J is TRBJ2-7; D is uncertain. CDR1 and CDR2 from the germline V gene are MRHNA and SNTAGT. V was cut by 0 bases and J by 2 bases, with 5 bases left in between. The CDR3 runs to 13 residues. The CDR3 loop reads CASSDSATYEQYF. The CDR3 nucleotides are TGTGCCAGCAGTGACTCGGCCACCTACGAGCAGTACTTC.

The CDR3 region is CASSVGSENTEAFF. CDR3 in DNA: TGTGCCAGCAGCGTAGGATCAGAGAACACTGAAGCTTTCTTT. The chain combines TRBV9 with TRBJ1-1; D not resolved. Trimming took off 0 bases at V and 1 base at J, with 7 bases between the two ends. The CDR3 extends over 14 amino acids. Per the germline V gene, CDR1 is SGDLS and CDR2 is YYNGEE.

The V gene is TRBV13, the J gene TRBJ2-7, with TRBD1 identical over 8 bases. This CDR3 comprises 15 residues. Trimming removed 5 bases from V and 4 bases from J; junction bases left unmatched: 10. Germline loops: CDR1 PRHDT, CDR2 FYEKMQ (reference sequence). The CDR3 DNA reads as TGTGCCAGCAGCGATAATCCGGGACAGGTTTACGAGCAGTACTTC. Encoded protein: CASSDNPGQVYEQYF.

The rearrangement uses TRBV28 and TRBJ1-5; TRBD1 matches at 11 bases. Germline CDR1 MDHEN, CDR2 SYDVKM. The CDR3 is 14 amino acids. The V gene end was trimmed by 8 bases and the J gene end by 3 bases; junction bases not matched to a gene: 3. The CDR3 loop is CASWTGGLNQPQHF. The CDR3 region has the DNA TGTGCCAGCTGGACAGGGGGCCTCAATCAGCCCCAGCATTTT. Using reference TRBV28 and TRBJ1-5 for the parts outside the CDR3, the full variable domain is DVKVTQSSRYLVKRTGEKVFLECVQDMDHENMFWYRQDPGLGLRLIYFSYDVKMKEKGDIPEGYSVSREKKERFSLILESASTNQTSMYLCASWTGGLNQPQHFGDGTRLSIL.

The chain joins TRBV20-1 to TRBJ2-5; D not resolved. The V end was cut by 8 bases, the J end by 2 bases, with 9 bases between. The CDR3 consists of 11 residues. CDR1 and CDR2 from the germline V gene are DFQATT and SNEGSKA (reference sequence). The CDR3 DNA sequence: TGCAGTATTGACAAACAAGAGACCCAGTACTTC. Amino acids: CSIDKQETQYF.

The rearrangement links TRBV2 to TRBJ2-5; tentatively, D is TRBD1 (6 bases). The CDR3 extends over 13 amino acids. Germline CDR1 is SNHLY and CDR2 is FYNNEI. With 6 bases removed from V and 4 bases from J, the gap between germline ends came to 12 bases. The CDR3 sequence: CASSPAGVETQYF. CDR3 DNA: TGTGCCAGCAGCCCGGCAGGGGTAGAGACCCAGTACTTC.

This chain joins TRBV6-5 and TRBJ2-2; D is ambiguous. V dropped 9 bases and J dropped 4 bases, with 6 bases sitting between them. Per the germline V gene, CDR1 is MNHEY and CDR2 is SVGAGI. The CDR3 has 11 amino acids. CDR3 in DNA: TGTGCCAGTAGAACCACCGGGGAGCTGTTTTTT. Translated, it gives CASRTTGELFF.

The chain employs TRBV18 and TRBJ2-2; 10 positions match TRBD2. The CDR3 spans 16 residues. With 5 bases clipped from V and 5 bases from J, the junction kept 8 bases outside the gene matches. CDR1 and CDR2 from the germline V gene are KGHSH and LQKENI. The CDR3 region is CASSTGTSDITGELFF. In DNA form, the CDR3 reads TGTGCCAGCTCAACAGGGACTAGCGATATAACCGGGGAGCTGTTTTTT.

This chain connects TRBV21-1 to TRBJ1-1. TRBV21-1 is a listed pseudogene. The length of the CDR3 is 13 residues. The CDR3 here is CASILGVNTEAFF. The CDR3 DNA is TGTGCCAGCATCCTCGGTGTGAACACTGAAGCTTTCTTT.